One and the same sample provided the 28 T cell receptor beta chains below, sequenced in a study of blood T cell repertoires in COVID-19. The method was immunoSEQ multiplex PCR; TCRdb's version includes in-frame clones alone and lacks a portion of them. This table has about 220,000 clones, roughly 85% appearing once. Sequenced: peripheral blood. Receptors originate from a woman between 70 and 85 years old with COVID-19, enrolled during active disease.

The table lists this clone with a few counts. The V and J genes are TRBV4-3 and TRBJ2-3; maybe TRBD2 (5 bases). Trimming took 5 bases from V and 5 from J, leaving 17 bases between them. This CDR3 comprises 15 residues. The germline V gene encodes CDR1 LGHNA and CDR2 YSLEER. This CDR3 reads CASSARAKAGDTQYF. Here the CDR3 DNA reads TGCGCCAGCAGCGCCCGGGCCAAGGCGGGAGATACGCAGTATTTT.

This clone has just a few counts. The CDR3 nucleotides are TGTGCCAGCAGCTCAAGAGGCATGAACACTGAAGCTTTCTTT. The encoded protein is CASSSRGMNTEAFF. The chain joins TRBV9 to TRBJ1-1; no definite D call. Germline V gives CDR1 SGDLS, CDR2 YYNGEE. V was pared by 4 bases and J by 0 bases, with 10 bases between. This CDR3 is built from 14 residues. Drawing the rest from reference TRBV9 and TRBJ1-1, the complete variable domain is DSGVTQTPKHLITATGQRVTLRCSPRSGDLSVYWYQQSLDQGLQFLIQYYNGEERAKGNILERFSAQQFPDLHSELNLSSLELGDSALYFCASSSRGMNTEAFFGQGTRLTVV.

The rearrangement joins TRBV20-1 to TRBJ2-5; unclear D gene. There are 16 residues in the CDR3. Trimming pared 3 bases from V and 5 bases from J, leaving 22 bases between. Germline CDR1 DFQATT, CDR2 SNEGSKA (reference sequence). The CDR3 DNA is TGCAGTGCTAGTTCCATTAAATATCCGGAGAGGGAGACCCAGTACTTC. Protein product: CSASSIKYPERETQYF.

This clone appeared a single time. The chain is built from TRBV12-3 or TRBV12-4 and TRBJ2-1, with a possible D match to TRBD2 (5 bases). The ends were cut back, 5 bases at V and 5 bases at J, with 7 bases in the middle. This CDR3 is 12 amino acids long. CDR3 nucleotides: TGTGCCAGCAGTCAAGCGGACAATGAGCAGTTCTTC. Translating it yields CASSQADNEQFF.

V is TRBV18 and J is TRBJ2-5, with a tentative D call TRBD1 (5 bases). Germline-derived CDR1 and CDR2 are KGHSH and LQKENI. CDR3 length: 14 amino acids. V lost 0 bases and J 3 bases, leaving 8 bases between the germline ends. The CDR3 loop reads CASSPPGVEETQYF. For the CDR3, the DNA is TGTGCCAGCTCACCACCAGGGGTCGAAGAGACCCAGTACTTC.

This sequence joins TRBV2 and TRBJ2-5; TRBD2 matches at 9 bases. This CDR3 has 15 amino acids. The trim removed 2 bases at V and 4 bases at J, leaving 5 bases unmatched. Per the germline V gene, CDR1 is SNHLY and CDR2 is FYNNEI. CDR3 sequence (DNA): TGTGCCAGCAGTGAACTAGCGGGATCAGGAGAGACCCAGTACTTC. Translated, it gives CASSELAGSGETQYF.

The CDR3 DNA sequence: TGTGCCAGCAGTCTGGGACAGGGGAGAACCTACGAGCAGTACTTC. Translating gives CASSLGQGRTYEQYF. This chain joins TRBV6-5 and TRBJ2-7; 10 bases are a match to TRBD1. CDR1 and CDR2 from the germline V gene are MNHEY and SVGAGI. The CDR3 has 15 residues. Unmatched junction bases numbered 6, after V lost 5 bases and J lost 2 bases.

The rearrangement uses TRBV11-3 and TRBJ2-7; D not certain. Trimming took 0 bases from V and 2 from J, leaving 11 bases between them. The CDR3 is 15 amino acids. Germline-derived CDR1 and CDR2 are SGHNT and YENEEA. CDR3 residues: CASSLDLARAYEQYF. CDR3 DNA: TGTGCCAGCAGCTTAGATCTGGCCCGGGCCTACGAGCAGTACTTC.

The genes are TRBV9 and TRBJ2-7; 9 bases map to TRBD1. This CDR3 has 15 amino acids. The germline V gene encodes CDR1 SGDLS and CDR2 YYNGEE. The trim removed 0 bases at V and 3 bases at J, leaving 4 bases unmatched. Written as DNA, the CDR3 is TGTGCCAGCAGCGTAGCAGGACAGGGGTTCTACGAGCAGTACTTC. This encodes CASSVAGQGFYEQYF.

For this clone: At one boundary the junction diverges from the germline segment, which might be a read error. V is TRBV7-7 and J is TRBJ2-5, with 8 bases fitting TRBD2. CDR3 length: 16 amino acids. Germline V gives CDR1 SSHAT, CDR2 FNYEAQ (reference sequence). The CDR3 DNA reads TGTGCTAGCAGCTCAATGAGCGGGGGTTTTGCAGAGACCCAGTACTTC. Translating it yields CASSSMSGGFAETQYF.

V is TRBV6-5 and J is TRBJ1-1; 7 nucleotides align to TRBD1. Germline values: CDR1 MNHEY, CDR2 SVGAGI. There are 14 residues in the CDR3. After removal of 0 bases from V and 6 bases from J, the junction contained 4 bases not matched to a gene. In DNA, the CDR3 is TGTGCCAGCAGTTACTCCCGACAGGGCCCTGAAGCTTTCTTT. It codes for CASSYSRQGPEAFF.

The chain couples TRBV6-6 to TRBJ1-2; D may be TRBD1 (5 bases). This CDR3 region has 13 residues. The V gene's germline CDR1 is MNHNY and CDR2 SVGAGI (reference sequence). V gave up 7 bases and J gave up 5 bases, with 14 bases separating them. The CDR3 sequence is CASIPGGRYGYTF. CDR3 bases: TGTGCCAGCATTCCGGGGGGGAGGTATGGCTACACCTTC.

The rearrangement uses TRBV5-1 and TRBJ2-7; D is unclear. Germline V CDR1 and CDR2: SGHRS, YFSETQ. The CDR3 is 13 amino acids. V was clipped by 3 bases and J by 6 bases, with 13 bases between them. The CDR3 DNA reads as TGCGCCAGCAGCTGGATCAGCGTAAGCGAGCAGTACTTC. Translated: CASSWISVSEQYF. The whole variable domain, filled in from reference TRBV5-1 and TRBJ2-7, reads KAGVTQTPRYLIKTRGQQVTLSCSPISGHRSVSWYQQTPGQGLQFLFEYFSETQRNKGNFPGRFSGRQFSNSRSEMNVSTLELGDSALYLCASSWISVSEQYFGPGTRLTVT.

CDR3 DNA sequence: TGTGCCAGTAGTTCACAGGGGGAATGGAATCAGCCCCAGCATTTT. This translates into CASSSQGEWNQPQHF. The V call is TRBV19, the J call TRBJ1-5, with 8 bases lining up with TRBD1. Losses at the gene ends were 5 bases for V and 4 bases for J; bases not matched to a gene: 7. Germline V gene lookup returns CDR1 LNHDA and CDR2 SQIVND (reference sequence). CDR3 length: 15 amino acids. Supplemented by reference TRBV19 and TRBJ1-5, the full variable domain reads DGGITQSPKYLFRKEGQNVTLSCEQNLNHDAMYWYRQDPGQGLRLIYYSQIVNDFQKGDIAEGYSVSREKKESFPLTVTSAQKNPTAFYLCASSSQGEWNQPQHFGDGTRLSIL.

This clone showed up just a few times. The rearrangement links TRBV11-2 to TRBJ2-5; tentative D call: TRBD1 (5 bases). Germline V gene lookup returns CDR1 SGHAT and CDR2 FQNNGV. This CDR3 comprises 13 residues. V shed 5 bases and J shed 2 bases, with 9 bases lying between them. The CDR3 sequence is CASSAGHQETQYF. Written as DNA, the CDR3 is TGTGCCAGCAGCGCCGGACATCAAGAGACCCAGTACTTC.

There are a few counts of this clone. V usage is TRBV19 and J usage is TRBJ1-3; possibly TRBD1 for D (6 bases). Per the germline V gene, CDR1 is LNHDA and CDR2 is SQIVND (reference sequence). V shed 6 bases and J shed 3 bases, with 15 bases lying between them. The CDR3 covers 15 residues. The CDR3 spells CASSPIQGFGNTIYF. The CDR3 bases are TGTGCCAGTAGCCCAATCCAGGGGTTTGGAAACACCATATATTTT.

This chain joins TRBV6-5 and TRBJ1-1; a weak D match, TRBD1 (5 bases). CDR3 length equals 13 residues. The V gene's germline CDR1 is MNHEY and CDR2 SVGAGI. V was pared by 9 bases and J by 4 bases, with 15 bases between. The CDR3 sequence is CASLQDTGTEAFF. CDR3 bases: TGTGCCAGTTTACAGGACACGGGCACTGAAGCTTTCTTT.

The chain carries TRBV9 and TRBJ1-6, with D unclear. Between the trimmed V and J ends, which lost 4 bases and 9 bases, there was a span of 20 bases. The CDR3 is 16 amino acids. From germline, CDR1 is SGDLS and CDR2 YYNGEE. CDR3 sequence (DNA): TGTGCCAGCAGCTCCGATTCTACCCGACTCGGTTCACCCCTCCACTTT. It codes for CASSSDSTRLGSPLHF. The full variable domain, with the rest looked up from reference TRBV9 and TRBJ1-6, is DSGVTQTPKHLITATGQRVTLRCSPRSGDLSVYWYQQSLDQGLQFLIQYYNGEERAKGNILERFSAQQFPDLHSELNLSSLELGDSALYFCASSSDSTRLGSPLHFGNGTRLTVT.

This rearrangement joins TRBV5-1 to TRBJ2-1; the match to TRBD2 covers 13 bases. V lost 4 bases and J lost 5; bases outside the gene matches: 9. There are 17 residues in the CDR3. Germline assignment: CDR1 SGHRS and CDR2 YFSETQ. The CDR3 loop is CASSPRAGTSGNNEQFF. CDR3 sequence (DNA): TGCGCCAGCAGCCCACGGGCCGGGACTAGCGGGAACAATGAGCAGTTCTTC. Combining the CDR3 with reference TRBV5-1 and TRBJ2-1 gives the whole variable domain KAGVTQTPRYLIKTRGQQVTLSCSPISGHRSVSWYQQTPGQGLQFLFEYFSETQRNKGNFPGRFSGRQFSNSRSEMNVSTLELGDSALYLCASSPRAGTSGNNEQFFGPGTRLTVL.

The chain joins TRBV24-1 to TRBJ1-1; 7 nucleotides match TRBD1. The germline V gene encodes CDR1 KGHDR and CDR2 SFDVKD. The V segment lost 4 bases and the J segment 10 bases; nucleotides outside the gene matches: 11. The CDR3 loop spans 14 amino acids. The CDR3 DNA reads as TGTGCCACCAGTGACCCCGACAGGGCTAAAGGAGCTTTCTTT. The encoded protein is CATSDPDRAKGAFF.

The chain carries TRBV19 and TRBJ1-6; unclear D gene. Per the germline V gene, CDR1 is LNHDA and CDR2 is SQIVND (reference sequence). Deletions cut 7 bases from V and 4 bases from J, with 14 bases between. The CDR3 runs to 15 residues. The chain's CDR3 is CASKEQSVYNSPLHF. The CDR3 nucleotides read TGTGCCAGTAAGGAACAGTCAGTATATAATTCACCCCTCCACTTT. The whole variable domain, filled in from reference TRBV19 and TRBJ1-6, reads DGGITQSPKYLFRKEGQNVTLSCEQNLNHDAMYWYRQDPGQGLRLIYYSQIVNDFQKGDIAEGYSVSREKKESFPLTVTSAQKNPTAFYLCASKEQSVYNSPLHFGNGTRLTVT.

The chain recombines TRBV2 with TRBJ1-4; TRBD1 agrees at 8 bases. V shed 7 bases, J shed 7 bases, and the junction held 8 bases outside the gene matches. Germline V lookup: CDR1 SNHLY, CDR2 FYNNEI. This CDR3 comprises 14 residues. The CDR3 nucleotides read TGTGCCAGCAACAGACAGGGGCAAGGTGAAAAACTGTTTTTT. It codes for CASNRQGQGEKLFF.

The chain combines TRBV29-1 with TRBJ1-3; D gene unclear. The CDR3 contains 13 residues. From germline, CDR1 is SQVTM and CDR2 ANQGSEA. Trimming removed 2 bases at V and 1 base at J, with 6 bases between. As DNA, the CDR3 is TGCAGCGTTGAACGTACATCTGGAAACACCATATATTTT. Translating it yields CSVERTSGNTIYF.

The genes are TRBV30 and TRBJ2-7, with 8 bases lining up with TRBD1. Unmatched junction bases numbered 4, after V lost 2 bases and J lost 4 bases. The CDR3 runs 13 residues. CDR1 is GTSNPN, CDR2 SVGIG, per germline (reference sequence). CDR3 residues: CAWSTRQGYEQYF. The DNA of the CDR3 is TGTGCCTGGAGTACGAGACAGGGGTACGAGCAGTACTTC.

The chain uses TRBV7-2 and TRBJ1-2; 8 nucleotides line up with TRBD1. CDR1 is SGHTA and CDR2 is FQGNSA in the germline V gene. This CDR3 is built from 14 residues. The V gene end was trimmed by 5 bases and the J gene end by 7 bases; junction bases not matched to a gene: 9. The CDR3 is CASSTPQGAPGYTF. CDR3 in DNA: TGTGCCAGCAGCACCCCGCAGGGGGCGCCTGGCTACACCTTC.

The chain carries TRBV18 and TRBJ1-2; TRBD1 agrees at 7 bases. CDR1 is KGHSH and CDR2 is LQKENI in the germline V gene. CDR3 length: 14 amino acids. V lost 2 bases to trimming and J lost 2 bases; unmatched junction nucleotides: 2. CDR3 coding DNA: TGTGCCAGCTCACCAATGGACAGGAACTATGGCTACACCTTC. Amino acid sequence: CASSPMDRNYGYTF.

This chain connects TRBV13 to TRBJ1-3, with D hard to call. The CDR3 is 16 residues long. Looked up from germline, CDR1 is PRHDT and CDR2 is FYEKMQ (reference sequence). V shed 4 bases and J shed 0 bases, with 13 bases lying between them. CDR3 nucleotide sequence: TGTGCCAGCAGCTCGCGTCGCTCAAGCTCTGGAAACACCATATATTTT. As protein: CASSSRRSSSGNTIYF. Together with reference TRBV13 and TRBJ1-3, the CDR3 gives the full variable domain: AAGVIQSPRHLIKEKRETATLKCYPIPRHDTVYWYQQGPGQDPQFLISFYEKMQSDKGSIPDRFSAQQFSDYHSELNMSSLELGDSALYFCASSSRRSSSGNTIYFGEGSWLTVV.

The V and J genes are TRBV3-1 (or the pseudogene TRBV3-2) and TRBJ1-2; TRBD1 is a possible D gene (6 bases). CDR3 size: 16 residues. Germline lookup yields CDR1 LGHDT and CDR2 YNNKEL (reference sequence). Trimming took 0 bases from V and 4 from J, leaving 15 bases between them. The CDR3 coding sequence is TGTGCCAGCAGCCAAGATTTGGCCACAGGGTTCTATGGCTACACCTTC. Protein sequence: CASSQDLATGFYGYTF.